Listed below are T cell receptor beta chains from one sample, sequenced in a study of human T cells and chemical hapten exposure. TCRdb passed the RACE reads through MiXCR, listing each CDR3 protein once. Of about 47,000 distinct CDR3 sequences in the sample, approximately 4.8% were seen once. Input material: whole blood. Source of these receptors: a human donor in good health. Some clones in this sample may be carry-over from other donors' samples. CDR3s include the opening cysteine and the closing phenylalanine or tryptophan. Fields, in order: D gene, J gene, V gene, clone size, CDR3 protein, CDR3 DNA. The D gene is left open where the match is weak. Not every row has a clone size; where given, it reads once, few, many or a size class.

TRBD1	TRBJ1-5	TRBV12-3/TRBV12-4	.	CASRPGTGARNQPQHF	TGTGCCAGCAGGCCGGGGACAGGGGCGCGCAATCAGCCCCAGCATTTT
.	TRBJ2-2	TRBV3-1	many	CASSPRGFGELFF	TGTGCCAGCAGTCCTAGGGGGTTTGGGGAGCTGTTTTTT
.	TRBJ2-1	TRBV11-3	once	CTSSSWGAPRGEQFF	TGTACCAGCAGCTCCTGGGGGGCCCCCCGGGGTGAGCAGTTCTTC
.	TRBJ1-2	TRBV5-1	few	CASSLLGLKGYTF	TGCGCCAGCAGCTTACTTGGACTGAAGGGCTACACCTTC
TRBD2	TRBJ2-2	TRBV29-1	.	CSVRGLATGELFF	TGCAGCGTCCGGGGACTAGCTACCGGGGAGCTGTTTTTT
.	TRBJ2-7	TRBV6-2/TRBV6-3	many	CASSYAGPSYEQYF	TGTGCCAGCAGTTATGCGGGACCCAGCTACGAGCAGTACTTC
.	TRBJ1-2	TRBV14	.	CASSQDGQLTGYTF	TGTGCCAGCAGCCAAGACGGCCAACTTACTGGCTACACCTTC
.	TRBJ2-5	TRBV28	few	CASSSPRGGSQETQYF	TGTGCCAGCAGTTCCCCCCGTGGGGGTTCTCAAGAGACCCAGTACTTC
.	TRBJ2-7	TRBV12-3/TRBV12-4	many	CASKGGYEQYF	TGTGCCAGCAAAGGGGGGTACGAGCAGTACTTC
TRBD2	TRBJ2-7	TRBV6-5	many	CASPSGLAGYEQYF	TGTGCCAGCCCCTCGGGACTAGCGGGTTACGAGCAGTACTTC
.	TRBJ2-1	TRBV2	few	CASSESGSVQFF	TGTGCCAGCAGTGAATCGGGCTCCGTGCAGTTCTTC
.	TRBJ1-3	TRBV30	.	CAWSPNRRGTIYF	TGTGCCTGGAGCCCAAATCGGAGGGGCACCATATATTTT
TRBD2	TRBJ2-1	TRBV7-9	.	CASSSGTRGNEQFF	TGTGCCAGCAGCTCCGGGACTAGGGGCAATGAGCAGTTCTTC
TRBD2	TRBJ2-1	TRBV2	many	CASKTSGRGYEQFF	TGTGCCAGCAAAACTAGCGGGAGGGGATATGAGCAGTTCTTC
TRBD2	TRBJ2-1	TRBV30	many	CARNRGSSYNEQFF	TGTGCCCGAAATCGCGGGAGCTCCTACAATGAGCAGTTCTTC
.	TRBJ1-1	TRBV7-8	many	CASSLGGPRKGEAFF	TGTGCCAGCAGCTTAGGGGGGCCTAGGAAAGGGGAAGCTTTCTTT